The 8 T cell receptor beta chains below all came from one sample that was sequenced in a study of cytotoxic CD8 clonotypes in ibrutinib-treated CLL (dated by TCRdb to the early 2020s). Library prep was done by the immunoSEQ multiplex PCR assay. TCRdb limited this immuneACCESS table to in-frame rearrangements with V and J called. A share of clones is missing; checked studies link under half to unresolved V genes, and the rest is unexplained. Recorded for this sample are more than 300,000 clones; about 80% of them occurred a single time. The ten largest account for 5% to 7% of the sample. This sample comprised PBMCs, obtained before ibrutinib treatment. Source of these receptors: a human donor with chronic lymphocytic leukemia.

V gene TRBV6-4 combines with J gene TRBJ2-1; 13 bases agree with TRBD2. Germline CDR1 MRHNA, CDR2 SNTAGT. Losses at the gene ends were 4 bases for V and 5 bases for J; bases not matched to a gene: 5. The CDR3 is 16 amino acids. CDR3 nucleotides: TGTGCCAGCAGTGGACCGGGACTAGCGGGGCACAATGAGCAGTTCTTC. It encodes CASSGPGLAGHNEQFF.

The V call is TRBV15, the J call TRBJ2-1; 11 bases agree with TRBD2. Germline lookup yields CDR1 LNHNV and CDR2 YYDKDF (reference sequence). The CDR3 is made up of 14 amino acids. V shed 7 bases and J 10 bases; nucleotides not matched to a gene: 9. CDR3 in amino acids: CATIGTSGTGEQFF. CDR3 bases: TGTGCCACCATCGGGACTAGCGGAACTGGAGAGCAGTTCTTC. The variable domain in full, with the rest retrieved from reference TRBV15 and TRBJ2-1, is DAMVIQNPRYQVTQFGKPVTLSCSQTLNHNVMYWYQQKSSQAPKLLFHYYDKDFNNEADTPDNFQSRRPNTSFCFLDIRSPGLGDTAMYLCATIGTSGTGEQFFGPGTRLTVL.

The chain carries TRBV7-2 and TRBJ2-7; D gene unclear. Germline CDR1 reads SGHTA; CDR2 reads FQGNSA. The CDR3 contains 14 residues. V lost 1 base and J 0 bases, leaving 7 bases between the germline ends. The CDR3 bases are TGTGCCAGCAGCTTAGTGGGCAGCTCCTACGAGCAGTACTTC. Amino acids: CASSLVGSSYEQYF. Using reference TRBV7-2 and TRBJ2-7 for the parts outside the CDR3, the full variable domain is GAGVSQSPSNKVTEKGKDVELRCDPISGHTALYWYRQSLGQGLEFLIYFQGNSAPDKSGLPSDRFSAERTGGSVSTLTIQRTQQEDSAVYLCASSLVGSSYEQYFGPGTRLTVT.

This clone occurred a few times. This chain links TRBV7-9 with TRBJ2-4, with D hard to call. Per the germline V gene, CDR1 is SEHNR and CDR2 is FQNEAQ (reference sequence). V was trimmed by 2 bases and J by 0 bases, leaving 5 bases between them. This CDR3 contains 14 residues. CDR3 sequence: CASSLMVAKNIQYF. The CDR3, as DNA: TGTGCCAGCAGCTTAATGGTAGCCAAAAACATTCAGTACTTC.

The CDR3 region has the DNA TGTGCCTGGAGTAAACCCGGGACAGTAGCCACCCTCGGCTATGGCTACACCTTC. It is translated as CAWSKPGTVATLGYGYTF. The gene calls are TRBV30 and TRBJ1-2; 7 nucleotides line up with TRBD1. The J segment lost 4 bases and the V segment lost 2 bases, leaving 19 bases of the junction unmatched. This CDR3 is built from 18 residues. Germline CDR1 GTSNPN, CDR2 SVGIG (reference sequence).

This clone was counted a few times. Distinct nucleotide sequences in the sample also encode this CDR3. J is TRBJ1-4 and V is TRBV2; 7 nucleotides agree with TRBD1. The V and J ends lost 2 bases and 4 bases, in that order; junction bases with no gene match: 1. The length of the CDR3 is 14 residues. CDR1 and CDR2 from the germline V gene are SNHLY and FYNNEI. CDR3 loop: CASSENRGNEKLFF. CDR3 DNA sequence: TGTGCCAGCAGTGAAAACAGGGGTAATGAAAAACTGTTTTTT.

The CDR3 loop reads CASSLGPQAQETQYF. The CDR3 DNA reads as TGTGCCAGCAGCTTGGGTCCACAGGCACAAGAGACCCAGTACTTC. The rearrangement links TRBV5-5 to TRBJ2-5; weak D call: TRBD1 (5 bases). The germline V gene encodes CDR1 SGHKS and CDR2 YYEKEE (reference sequence). This CDR3 comprises 15 residues. V lost 0 bases to trimming and J lost 2 bases, with 11 bases between them.

The CDR3 region is CASRAPGLTHEQFF. Here the CDR3 DNA reads TGTGCCAGCAGGGCCCCGGGACTTACCCATGAGCAGTTCTTC. The chain recombines TRBV25-1 with TRBJ2-1; TRBD2 might be the D (6 bases). Per the germline V gene, CDR1 is MGHDK and CDR2 is SYGVNS. V was shortened by 6 bases and J by 8 bases, with 17 bases between the two germline ends. The length of the CDR3 is 14 residues.